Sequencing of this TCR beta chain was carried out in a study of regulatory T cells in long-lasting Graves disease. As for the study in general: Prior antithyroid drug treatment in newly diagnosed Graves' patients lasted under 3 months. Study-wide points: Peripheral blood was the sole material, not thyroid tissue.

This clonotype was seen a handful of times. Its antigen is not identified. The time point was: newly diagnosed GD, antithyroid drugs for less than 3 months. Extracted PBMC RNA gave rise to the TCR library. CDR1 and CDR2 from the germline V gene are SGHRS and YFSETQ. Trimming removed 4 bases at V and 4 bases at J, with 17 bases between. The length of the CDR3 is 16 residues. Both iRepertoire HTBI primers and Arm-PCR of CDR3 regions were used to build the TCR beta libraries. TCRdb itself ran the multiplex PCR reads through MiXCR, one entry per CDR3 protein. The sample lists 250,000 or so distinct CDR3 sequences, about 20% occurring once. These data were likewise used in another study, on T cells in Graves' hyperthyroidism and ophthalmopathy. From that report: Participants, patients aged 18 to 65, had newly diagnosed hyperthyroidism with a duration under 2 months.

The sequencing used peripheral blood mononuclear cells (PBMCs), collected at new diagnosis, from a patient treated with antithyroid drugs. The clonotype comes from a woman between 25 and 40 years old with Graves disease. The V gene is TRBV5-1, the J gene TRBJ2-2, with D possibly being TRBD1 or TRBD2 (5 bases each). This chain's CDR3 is CASSQDWQGATGELFF. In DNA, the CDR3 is TGCGCCAGCAGCCAGGACTGGCAAGGGGCCACCGGGGAGCTGTTTTTT.